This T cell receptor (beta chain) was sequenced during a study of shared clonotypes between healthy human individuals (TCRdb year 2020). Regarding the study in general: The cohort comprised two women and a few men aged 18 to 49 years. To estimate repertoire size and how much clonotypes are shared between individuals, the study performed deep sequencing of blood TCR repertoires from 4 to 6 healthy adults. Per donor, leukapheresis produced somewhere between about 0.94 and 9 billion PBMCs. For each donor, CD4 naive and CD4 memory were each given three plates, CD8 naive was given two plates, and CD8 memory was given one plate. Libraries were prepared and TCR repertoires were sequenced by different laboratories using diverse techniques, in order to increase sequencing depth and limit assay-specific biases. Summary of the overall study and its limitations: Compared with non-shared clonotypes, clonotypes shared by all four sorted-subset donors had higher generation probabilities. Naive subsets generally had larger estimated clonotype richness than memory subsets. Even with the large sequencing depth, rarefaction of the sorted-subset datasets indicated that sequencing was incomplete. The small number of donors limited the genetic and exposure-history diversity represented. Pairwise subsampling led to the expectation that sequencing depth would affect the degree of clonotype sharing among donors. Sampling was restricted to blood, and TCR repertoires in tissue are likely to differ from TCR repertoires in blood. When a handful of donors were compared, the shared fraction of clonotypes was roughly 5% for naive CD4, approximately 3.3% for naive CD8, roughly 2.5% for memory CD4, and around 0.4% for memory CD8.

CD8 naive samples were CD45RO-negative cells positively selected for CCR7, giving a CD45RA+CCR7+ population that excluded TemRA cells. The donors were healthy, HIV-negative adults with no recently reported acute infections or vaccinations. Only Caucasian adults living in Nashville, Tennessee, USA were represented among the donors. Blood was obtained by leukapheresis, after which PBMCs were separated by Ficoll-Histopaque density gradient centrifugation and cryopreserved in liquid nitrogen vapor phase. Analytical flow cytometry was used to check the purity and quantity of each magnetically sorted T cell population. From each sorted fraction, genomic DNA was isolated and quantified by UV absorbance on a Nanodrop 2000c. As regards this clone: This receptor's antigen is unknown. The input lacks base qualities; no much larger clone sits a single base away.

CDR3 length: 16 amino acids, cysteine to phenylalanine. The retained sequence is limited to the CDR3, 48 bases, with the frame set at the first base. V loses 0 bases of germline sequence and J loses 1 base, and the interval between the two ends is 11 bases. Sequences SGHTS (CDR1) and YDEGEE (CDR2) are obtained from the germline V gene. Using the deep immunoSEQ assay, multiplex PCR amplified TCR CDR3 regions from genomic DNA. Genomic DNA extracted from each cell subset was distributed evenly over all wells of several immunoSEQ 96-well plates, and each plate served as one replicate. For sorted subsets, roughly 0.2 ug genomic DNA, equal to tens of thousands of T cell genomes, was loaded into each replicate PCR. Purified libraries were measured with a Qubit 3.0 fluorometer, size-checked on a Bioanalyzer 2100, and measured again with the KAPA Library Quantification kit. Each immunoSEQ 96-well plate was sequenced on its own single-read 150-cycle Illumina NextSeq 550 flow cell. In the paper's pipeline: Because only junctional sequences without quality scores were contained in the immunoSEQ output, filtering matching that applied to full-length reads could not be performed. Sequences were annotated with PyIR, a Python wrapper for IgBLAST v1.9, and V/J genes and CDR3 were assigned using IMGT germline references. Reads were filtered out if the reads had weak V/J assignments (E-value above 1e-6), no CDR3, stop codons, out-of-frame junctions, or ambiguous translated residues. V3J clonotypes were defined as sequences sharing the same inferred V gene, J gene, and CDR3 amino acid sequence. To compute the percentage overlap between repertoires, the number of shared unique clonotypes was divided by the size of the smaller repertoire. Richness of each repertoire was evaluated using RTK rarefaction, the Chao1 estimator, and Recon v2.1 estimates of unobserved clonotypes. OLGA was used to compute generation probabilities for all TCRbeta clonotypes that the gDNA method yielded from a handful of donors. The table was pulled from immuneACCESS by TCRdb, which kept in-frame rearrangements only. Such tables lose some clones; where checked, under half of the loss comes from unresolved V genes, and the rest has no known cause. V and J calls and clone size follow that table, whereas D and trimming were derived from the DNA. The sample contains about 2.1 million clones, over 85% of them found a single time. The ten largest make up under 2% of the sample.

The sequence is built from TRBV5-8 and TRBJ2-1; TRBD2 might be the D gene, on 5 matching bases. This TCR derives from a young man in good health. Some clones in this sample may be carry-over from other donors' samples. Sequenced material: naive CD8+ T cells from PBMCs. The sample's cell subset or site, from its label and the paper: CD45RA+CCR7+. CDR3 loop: CASSLEGKRSYNEQFF. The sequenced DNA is TGTGCCAGCAGCTTGGAAGGGAAGCGGTCCTACAATGAGCAGTTCTTC. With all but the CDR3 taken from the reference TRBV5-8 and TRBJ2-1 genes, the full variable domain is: EAGVTQSPTHLIKTRGQQATLRCSPISGHTSVYWYQQALGLGLQFLLWYDEGEERNRGNFPPRFSGRQFPNYSSELNVNALELEDSALYLCASSLEGKRSYNEQFFGPGTRLTVL.